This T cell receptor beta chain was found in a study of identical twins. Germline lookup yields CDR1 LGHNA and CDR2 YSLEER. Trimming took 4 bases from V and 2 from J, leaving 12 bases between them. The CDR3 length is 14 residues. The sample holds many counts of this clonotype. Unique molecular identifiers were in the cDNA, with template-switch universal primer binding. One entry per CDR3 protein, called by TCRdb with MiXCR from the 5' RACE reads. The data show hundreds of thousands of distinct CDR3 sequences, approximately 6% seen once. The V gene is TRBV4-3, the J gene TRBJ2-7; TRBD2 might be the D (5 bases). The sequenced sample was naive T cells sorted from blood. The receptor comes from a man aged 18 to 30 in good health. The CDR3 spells CASSRRRATYEQYF. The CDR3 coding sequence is TGCGCCAGCAGCCGAAGGCGGGCAACCTACGAGCAGTACTTC.